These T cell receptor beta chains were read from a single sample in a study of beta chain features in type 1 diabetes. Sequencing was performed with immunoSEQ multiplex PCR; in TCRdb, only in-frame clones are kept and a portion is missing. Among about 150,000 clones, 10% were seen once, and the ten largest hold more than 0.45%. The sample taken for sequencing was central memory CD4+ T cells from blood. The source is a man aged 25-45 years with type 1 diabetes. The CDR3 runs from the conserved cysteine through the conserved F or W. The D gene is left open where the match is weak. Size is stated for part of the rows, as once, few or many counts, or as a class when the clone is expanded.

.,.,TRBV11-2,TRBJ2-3,CASSPLTYSTDTQYF,TGTGCCAGCAGCCCCCTAACGTATAGCACAGATACGCAGTATTTT
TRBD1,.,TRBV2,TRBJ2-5,CASRTGISFQETQYF,TGTGCCAGCAGGACAGGGATTAGTTTCCAAGAGACCCAGTACTTC
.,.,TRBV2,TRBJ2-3,CASSFLLRTDTQYF,TGTGCCAGCAGTTTCCTCCTCCGCACAGATACGCAGTATTTT
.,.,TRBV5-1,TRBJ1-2,CASKEGLDGYTF,TGCGCCAGCAAAGAAGGACTTGATGGCTACACCTTC
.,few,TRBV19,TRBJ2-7,CASRSGGAENYEQYF,TGTGCCAGTAGATCCGGCGGGGCTGAGAACTACGAGCAGTACTTC
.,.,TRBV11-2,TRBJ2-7,CASAGLSAYEQYF,TGTGCCAGCGCAGGGTTAAGTGCCTACGAGCAGTACTTC
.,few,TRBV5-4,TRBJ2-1,CASSFSGSSYNEQFF,TGTGCCAGCAGCTTCTCGGGAAGCTCCTACAATGAGCAGTTCTTC
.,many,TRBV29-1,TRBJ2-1,CSVAPRSTPQGQFF,TGCAGCGTGGCCCCACGCTCGACTCCCCAGGGGCAGTTCTTC
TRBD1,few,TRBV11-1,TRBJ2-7,CASSSLQGFDEQYF,TGTGCCAGCAGCTCCTTACAGGGGTTCGACGAGCAGTACTTC
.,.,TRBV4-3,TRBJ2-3,CASSQENGITDTQYF,TGCGCCAGCAGCCAAGAAAACGGGATCACAGATACGCAGTATTTT
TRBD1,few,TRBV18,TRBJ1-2,CASYSTGTRGYTF,TGTGCCAGCTACTCGACAGGGACTAGGGGCTACACCTTC
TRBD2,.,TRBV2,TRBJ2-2,CASRRSGSVYTGELFF,TGTGCCAGCAGACGTAGCGGGAGCGTATACACCGGGGAGCTGTTTTTT
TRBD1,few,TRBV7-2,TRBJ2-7,CASSLGQGAYEQYF,TGTGCCAGCAGCTTAGGACAGGGGGCTTACGAGCAGTACTTC
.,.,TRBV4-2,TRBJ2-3,CASSQDFRGGDTQYF,TGTGCCAGCAGCCAAGATTTTCGTGGAGGAGATACGCAGTATTTT
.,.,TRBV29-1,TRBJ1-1,CSGGSFVNTEAFF,TGCAGCGGAGGGTCTTTTGTGAACACTGAAGCTTTCTTT
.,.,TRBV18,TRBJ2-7,CASSLRVAEQYF,TGTGCCAGCTCACTCAGAGTAGCCGAGCAGTACTTC
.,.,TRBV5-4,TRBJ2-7,CATSRGQPYEQYF,TGTGCCACCTCAAGAGGACAACCCTACGAGCAGTACTTC
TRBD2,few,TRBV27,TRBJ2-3,CASSLWARGEGTDTQYF,TGTGCCAGCAGTTTGTGGGCCCGGGGGGAGGGCACAGATACGCAGTATTTT
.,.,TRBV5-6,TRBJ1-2,CASSDPGGPYGYTF,TGTGCCAGCTCCGACCCGGGGGGACCCTATGGCTACACCTTC
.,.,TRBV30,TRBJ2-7,CACRDINSYEQYF,TGTGCCTGCCGAGACATCAACTCCTACGAGCAGTACTTC
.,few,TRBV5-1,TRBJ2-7,CASSLALGANEQYF,TGCGCCAGCAGCTTGGCCTTAGGGGCCAACGAGCAGTACTTC
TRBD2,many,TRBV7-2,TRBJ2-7,CASSSTGTSGNYEQYF,TGTGCCAGCAGCTCAACCGGGACTAGCGGGAACTACGAGCAGTACTTC
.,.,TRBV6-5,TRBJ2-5,CASRASQFSWETQYF,TGTGCCAGCAGAGCTAGCCAATTTTCTTGGGAGACCCAGTACTTC
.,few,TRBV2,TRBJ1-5,CASSAQGSNQPQHF,TGTGCCAGCAGTGCTCAGGGTAGCAATCAGCCCCAGCATTTT
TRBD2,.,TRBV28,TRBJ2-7,CASSPSGLAGPGYEQYF,TGTGCCAGCAGTCCATCGGGACTAGCGGGCCCAGGGTACGAGCAGTACTTC
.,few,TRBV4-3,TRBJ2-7,CASSQGGRSDEQYF,TGCGCCAGCAGCCAAGGGGGCAGGTCAGACGAGCAGTACTTC